The 26 T cell receptor beta chains listed next were all sequenced from one sample in a study of blood T cell repertoires in COVID-19. Using immunoSEQ multiplex PCR, the repertoire was profiled, and TCRdb retains in-frame clones only, with some absent. The table lists about 12,000 clones, approximately 82% of them singletons. Sequenced sample: peripheral blood. Source of these receptors: a human donor in a cohort sampled during active COVID-19.

The genes are TRBV2 and TRBJ1-1; a weak D match, TRBD1 (6 bases). The V gene's germline CDR1 is SNHLY and CDR2 FYNNEI. Trimming pared 0 bases from V and 0 bases from J, leaving 8 bases between. This CDR3 contains 15 residues. The CDR3 spells CASSEAGGVNTEAFF. DNA for the CDR3: TGTGCCAGCAGTGAAGCAGGGGGAGTGAACACTGAAGCTTTCTTT.

V and J are TRBV3-1 (or the pseudogene TRBV3-2) and TRBJ2-6; 8 bases are a match to TRBD1. CDR1 is LGHDT, CDR2 YNNKEL, per germline (reference sequence). J lost 1 base, V lost 4 bases, and 6 bases had no gene match. This CDR3 contains 17 residues. CDR3 nucleotide sequence: TGTGCCAGCAGCCGACTCCAGGGGGCGTCTGGGGCCAACGTCCTGACTTTC. Residues: CASSRLQGASGANVLTF.

The chain employs TRBV2 and TRBJ1-5; 7 positions agree with TRBD1. Per the germline V gene, CDR1 is SNHLY and CDR2 is FYNNEI. The CDR3 extends over 13 amino acids. V trimming: 10 bases; J trimming: 3 bases; junction bases outside the gene matches: 6. CDR3 in DNA: TGTGCCACTTCGACAGGGAACAATCAGCCCCAGCATTTT. Translating it yields CATSTGNNQPQHF.

CDR3 DNA sequence: TGTGCCAGTAGAGGTAGCGGGGGTAGAGAGACCCAGTACTTC. Translated, it gives CASRGSGGRETQYF. This chain connects TRBV19 to TRBJ2-5; 9 bases agree with TRBD2. Germline CDR1 LNHDA, CDR2 SQIVND (reference sequence). After removal of 6 bases from V and 4 bases from J, the junction contained 6 bases not matched to a gene. The CDR3 extends over 14 amino acids.

This clone was observed a single time. The V and J genes are TRBV9 and TRBJ1-1, with D uncertain. Germline V lookup: CDR1 SGDLS, CDR2 YYNGEE. V was shortened by 4 bases and J by 3 bases, with 10 bases between the two germline ends. CDR3 length: 13 amino acids. For the CDR3, the DNA is TGTGCCAGCAGCCTCCTCCGGGACACTGAAGCTTTCTTT. Its protein product is CASSLLRDTEAFF.

V and J are TRBV6-5 and TRBJ2-2; 7 nucleotides match TRBD2. Germline-derived CDR1 and CDR2 are MNHEY and SVGAGI. The junction had 5 bases not matched to a gene; V was cut back by 8 bases and J by 5 bases. The CDR3 has 13 residues. The DNA of the CDR3 is TGTGCCAGCGTCCGCGGGGGAACCGGGGAGCTGTTTTTT. Translation gives CASVRGGTGELFF.

This clone appeared a few times. This chain links TRBV20-1 with TRBJ2-7, with 8 bases that match TRBD1. The V segment lost 7 bases and the J segment 9 bases; nucleotides outside the gene matches: 8. In germline, CDR1 is DFQATT, CDR2 SNEGSKA (reference sequence). This CDR3 contains 11 residues. DNA for the CDR3: TGCAGTGGGACAGGGCCTGGATGGCAGTACTTC. Encoded protein: CSGTGPGWQYF.

V is TRBV7-9 and J is TRBJ2-5, with 10 positions matching TRBD2. V shed 7 bases, J shed 2 bases, and the junction held 7 bases outside the gene matches. This CDR3 region has 15 residues. Germline CDR1 reads SEHNR; CDR2 reads FQNEAQ (reference sequence). DNA of the CDR3: TGTGCCAGCACTCAAGCGGGGGGGCTTCAAGAGACCCAGTACTTC. As protein: CASTQAGGLQETQYF.

The chain recombines TRBV3-1 (or the pseudogene TRBV3-2) with TRBJ2-2; TRBD2 matches at 14 bases. Germline lookup yields CDR1 LGHDT and CDR2 YNNKEL (reference sequence). CDR3 length equals 17 residues. V shed 4 bases and J 3 bases; nucleotides not matched to a gene: 4. CDR3 protein: CASSPKTSGGDTGELFF. The CDR3 nucleotides are TGTGCCAGCAGCCCTAAGACTAGCGGGGGGGACACCGGGGAGCTGTTTTTT.

This clone has a single count. The J gene is TRBJ2-3, the V gene TRBV6-4; TRBD1 matches 7 bases. The germline CDR1 and CDR2 sequences are MRHNA and SNTAGT. The CDR3 has 14 residues. Losses at the gene ends were 5 bases for V and 4 bases for J; bases not matched to a gene: 6. CDR3 in amino acids: CASSLQGWSDTQYF. The CDR3 DNA is TGTGCCAGCAGTTTACAGGGGTGGTCAGATACGCAGTATTTT.

The chain joins TRBV9 to TRBJ2-1; D may be TRBD2 (6 bases). The CDR3 length is 14 residues. V was clipped by 6 bases and J by 1 base, with 11 bases between them. The germline CDR1 and CDR2 sequences are SGDLS and YYNGEE. The CDR3 sequence: CASTISGSYNEQFF. The CDR3 region has the DNA TGTGCCAGCACCATTAGCGGTTCCTACAATGAGCAGTTCTTC. Looking up the rest from reference TRBV9 and TRBJ2-1 gives the full variable domain: DSGVTQTPKHLITATGQRVTLRCSPRSGDLSVYWYQQSLDQGLQFLIQYYNGEERAKGNILERFSAQQFPDLHSELNLSSLELGDSALYFCASTISGSYNEQFFGPGTRLTVL.

The CDR3 sequence: CASSDGLAGYPYNEQFF. The CDR3 DNA reads as TGCGCCAGCAGTGATGGACTAGCGGGGTACCCTTACAATGAGCAGTTCTTC. The chain recombines TRBV10-1 with TRBJ2-1; TRBD2 agrees at 12 bases. CDR1 and CDR2 from the germline V gene are WNHNN and SYGVQD (reference sequence). The CDR3 is 17 amino acids. Trimming cost V 3 bases and J 4 bases; bases outside gene matches: 7.

The rearrangement links TRBV18 to TRBJ2-6; 8 bases are shared with TRBD1. Germline CDR1 is KGHSH and CDR2 is LQKENI. The CDR3 has 18 residues. V trimming: 1 base; J trimming: 2 bases; junction bases outside the gene matches: 7. CDR3 sequence: CASSPRTGSLTGANVLTF. CDR3 sequence (DNA): TGTGCCAGCTCACCACGGACAGGGAGTCTGACTGGGGCCAACGTCCTGACTTTC.

The chain uses TRBV4-1 and TRBJ1-2; a weak D match, TRBD1 (6 bases). CDR1 MGHRA and CDR2 YSYEKL come from the germline V gene. The CDR3 runs to 16 residues. The V and J ends lost 5 bases and 4 bases respectively, with 20 bases between them. CDR3 protein: CASSEAQWGTFYGYTF. The CDR3 DNA reads as TGCGCCAGCAGCGAAGCCCAGTGGGGGACATTCTATGGCTACACCTTC.

J is TRBJ2-5 and V is TRBV12-1; the table's D call of TRBD1 was not tested on the DNA. TRBV12-1 corresponds to a pseudogene. The CDR3 is 12 residues long. The CDR3 reads CASSRPGETQYF. CDR3 DNA sequence: TGTGCCAGCAGCCGACCAGGAGAGACCCAGTACTTC.

The CDR3 sequence is CASSYFGRGGQETQYF. CDR3 nucleotide sequence: TGTGCCAGCAGTTACTTCGGGCGGGGGGGACAAGAGACCCAGTACTTC. The chain has TRBV6-5 and TRBJ2-5, with 9 nucleotides matching TRBD2. Germline V gene data show CDR1 as MNHEY and CDR2 as SVGAGI. Trimming cost V 1 base and J 2 bases; bases outside gene matches: 5. The CDR3 length is 16 residues.

This rearrangement joins TRBV9 to TRBJ2-7; TRBD1 is a possible D gene (7 bases). The germline CDR1 and CDR2 sequences are SGDLS and YYNGEE. The V end was cut by 0 bases, the J end by 7 bases, with 17 bases between. The CDR3 is 15 residues long. The CDR3: CASSVGRRGLEEQYF. Written as DNA, the CDR3 is TGTGCCAGCAGCGTAGGACGGAGGGGGCTGGAGGAGCAGTACTTC.

V usage is TRBV2 and J usage is TRBJ2-2, with a tentative D call TRBD2 (5 bases). Germline CDR1 SNHLY, CDR2 FYNNEI. This CDR3 spans 15 amino acids. Trimming stripped 6 bases from V and 3 bases from J, with 14 bases between. The CDR3 DNA reads TGTGCCAGCAGGTTCGCTGGAGGTGACACCGGGGAGCTGTTTTTT. Translation: CASRFAGGDTGELFF.

V is TRBV6-5 and J is TRBJ2-1; D is perhaps TRBD2 (5 bases). V lost 2 bases to trimming and J lost 4 bases, with 6 bases between them. Germline V CDR1 and CDR2: MNHEY, SVGAGI. This CDR3 spans 13 amino acids. As DNA, the CDR3 is TGTGCCAGCAGTTACCAGCGGTACAATGAGCAGTTCTTC. It codes for CASSYQRYNEQFF.

This clone has just one count. V gene TRBV18 combines with J gene TRBJ1-1; 7 nucleotides line up with TRBD1. The CDR3 covers 16 residues. Germline values: CDR1 KGHSH, CDR2 LQKENI. Trimming cost V 4 bases and J 0 bases; bases outside gene matches: 8. In DNA form, the CDR3 reads TGTGCCAGCTCACGAACAGGGGAAACTTTGAACACTGAAGCTTTCTTT. As protein: CASSRTGETLNTEAFF. The full variable domain, with the rest looked up from reference TRBV18 and TRBJ1-1, is NAGVMQNPRHLVRRRGQEARLRCSPMKGHSHVYWYRQLPEEGLKFMVYLQKENIIDESGMPKERFSAEFPKEGPSILRIQQVVRGDSAAYFCASSRTGETLNTEAFFGQGTRLTVV.

The J gene is TRBJ2-1, the V gene TRBV7-3; D is possibly TRBD2 (5 bases). The V end lost 5 bases, the J end lost 7 bases, and 18 bases lay between the germline ends. Per the germline V gene, CDR1 is SGHTA and CDR2 is FQGTGA. This CDR3 is built from 15 residues. The CDR3 spells CASSPVTTPENEQFF. DNA of the CDR3: TGTGCCAGCAGCCCCGTGACTACCCCTGAGAATGAGCAGTTCTTC.

This clone was counted a few times. The chain recombines TRBV6-2 or TRBV6-3 with TRBJ2-1; 10 positions agree with TRBD1. The CDR3 spans 14 residues. With 2 bases clipped from V and 10 bases from J, the junction kept 5 bases outside the gene matches. CDR1 and CDR2 (germline): MNHEY, SVGEGT. CDR3 in DNA: TGTGCCAGCAGTTACGCATCGGGACAGGGGGAGCAGTTCTTC. This sequence encodes CASSYASGQGEQFF.

V is TRBV4-1 and J is TRBJ2-7; D is unresolved. The germline V gene has CDR1 MGHRA and CDR2 YSYEKL. V was cut by 4 bases and J by 2 bases, with 12 bases left in between. The CDR3 spans 14 residues. The chain's CDR3 is CASSRTETPYEQYF. CDR3 sequence (DNA): TGCGCCAGCAGCCGAACAGAAACCCCCTACGAGCAGTACTTC.

This chain joins TRBV9 and TRBJ1-2; D call uncertain. Trimming stripped 4 bases from V and 6 bases from J, with 13 bases between. The CDR3 spans 13 residues. The germline gives CDR1 SGDLS, CDR2 YYNGEE. The CDR3 bases are TGTGCCAGCAGCCCTTCGGGGAGCGATGGCTACACCTTC. Translated: CASSPSGSDGYTF.

The V call is TRBV29-1, the J call TRBJ1-1; D gene ambiguous. Germline V gene data show CDR1 as SQVTM and CDR2 as ANQGSEA. This CDR3 region has 14 residues. V lost 4 bases and J lost 0, with 12 bases in between. The CDR3 DNA reads as TGCAGCGTTGTGGCGGCGATCATGAACACTGAAGCTTTCTTT. It codes for CSVVAAIMNTEAFF.

This sequence joins TRBV25-1 and TRBJ2-5; 7 bases agree with TRBD1. V dropped 4 bases and J dropped 4; count of bases not matched to a gene: 9. The CDR3 length is 15 residues. Germline V CDR1 and CDR2: MGHDK, SYGVNS. For the CDR3, the DNA is TGTGCCAGCAGTGGACTCAGACAGGGACGAGAGACCCAGTACTTC. Translation: CASSGLRQGRETQYF.